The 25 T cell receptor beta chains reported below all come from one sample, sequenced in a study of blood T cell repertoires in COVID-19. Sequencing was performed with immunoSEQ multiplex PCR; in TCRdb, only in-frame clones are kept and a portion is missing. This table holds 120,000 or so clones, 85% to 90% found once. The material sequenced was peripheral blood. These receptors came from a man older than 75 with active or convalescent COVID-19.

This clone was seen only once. The CDR3 DNA reads TGTGCCAGTAGCAAAGGACAGGGAAGTTTCCAAGAGACCCAGTACTTC. Encoded protein: CASSKGQGSFQETQYF. The chain joins TRBV19 to TRBJ2-5; 8 bases align to TRBD1. The CDR3 consists of 16 residues. Germline assignment: CDR1 LNHDA and CDR2 SQIVND (reference sequence). V dropped 6 bases and J dropped 1; count of bases not matched to a gene: 10.

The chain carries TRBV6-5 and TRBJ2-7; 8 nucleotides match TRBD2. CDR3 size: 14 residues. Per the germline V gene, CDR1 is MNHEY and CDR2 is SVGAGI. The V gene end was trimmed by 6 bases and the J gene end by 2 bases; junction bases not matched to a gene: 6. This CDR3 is CASRQGRGAYEQYF. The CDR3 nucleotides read TGTGCCAGCAGGCAGGGGCGGGGGGCCTACGAGCAGTACTTC.

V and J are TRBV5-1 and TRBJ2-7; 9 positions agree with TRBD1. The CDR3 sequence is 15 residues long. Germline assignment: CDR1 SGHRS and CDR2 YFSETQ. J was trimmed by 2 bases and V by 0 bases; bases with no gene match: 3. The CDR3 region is CASSLGQGVTYEQYF. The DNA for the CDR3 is TGCGCCAGCAGCTTGGGACAGGGGGTCACCTACGAGCAGTACTTC.

The CDR3 protein is CASSYGTGGYEQYF. DNA of the CDR3: TGTGCCAGCAGTTACGGGACAGGGGGATACGAGCAGTACTTC. This rearrangement joins TRBV6-2 or TRBV6-3 to TRBJ2-7; 11 bases map to TRBD1. The V gene's germline CDR1 is MNHEY and CDR2 SVGEGT. This CDR3 is built from 14 residues. V was clipped by 2 bases and J by 4 bases; unmatched bases: 1.

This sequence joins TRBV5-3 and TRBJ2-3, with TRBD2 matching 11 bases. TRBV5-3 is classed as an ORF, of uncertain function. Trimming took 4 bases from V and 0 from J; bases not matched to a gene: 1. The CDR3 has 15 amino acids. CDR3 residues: CARSRTSGSTDTQYF. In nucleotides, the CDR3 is TGTGCCAGAAGCCGGACTAGCGGGAGCACAGATACGCAGTATTTT.

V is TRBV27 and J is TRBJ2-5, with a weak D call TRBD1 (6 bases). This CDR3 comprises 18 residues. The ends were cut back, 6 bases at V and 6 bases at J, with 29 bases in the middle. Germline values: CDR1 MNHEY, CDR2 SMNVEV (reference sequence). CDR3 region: CASSTQPAVGALAKTQYF. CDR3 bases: TGTGCCAGCAGCACTCAGCCCGCGGTGGGGGCCCTCGCCAAGACCCAGTACTTC.

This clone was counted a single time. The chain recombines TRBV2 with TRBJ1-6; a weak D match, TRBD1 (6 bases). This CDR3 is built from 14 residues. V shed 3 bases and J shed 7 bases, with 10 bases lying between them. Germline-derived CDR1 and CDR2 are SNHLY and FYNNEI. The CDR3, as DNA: TGTGCCAGCAGTGAGCAGGGACAAAATTCACCCCTCCACTTT. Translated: CASSEQGQNSPLHF. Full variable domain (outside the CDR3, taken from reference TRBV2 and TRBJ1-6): EPEVTQTPSHQVTQMGQEVILRCVPISNHLYFYWYRQILGQKVEFLVSFYNNEISEKSEIFDDQFSVERPDGSNFTLKIRSTKLEDSAMYFCASSEQGQNSPLHFGNGTRLTVT.

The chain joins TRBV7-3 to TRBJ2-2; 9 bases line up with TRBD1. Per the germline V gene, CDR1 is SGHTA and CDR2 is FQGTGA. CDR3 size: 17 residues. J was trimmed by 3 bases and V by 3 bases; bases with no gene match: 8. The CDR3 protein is CASSFLAGQGYTGELFF. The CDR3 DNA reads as TGTGCCAGCAGCTTTTTGGCGGGACAGGGTTACACCGGGGAGCTGTTTTTT.

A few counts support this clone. The CDR3 DNA sequence: TGTGCCAGCAGCCAAGTCCCAGGGGGCTATGAGCAGTTCTTC. Amino acid sequence: CASSQVPGGYEQFF. V gene TRBV3-1 (or the pseudogene TRBV3-2) combines with J gene TRBJ2-1; 8 bases align to TRBD1. V lost 1 base and J lost 8; bases outside the gene matches: 4. The CDR3 has 14 amino acids. CDR1 and CDR2 (germline): LGHDT, YNNKEL (reference sequence).

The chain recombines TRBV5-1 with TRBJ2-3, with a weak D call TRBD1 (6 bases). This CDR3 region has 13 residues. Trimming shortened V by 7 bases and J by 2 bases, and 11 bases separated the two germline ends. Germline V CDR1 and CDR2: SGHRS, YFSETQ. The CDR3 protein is CASRTVSTDTQYF. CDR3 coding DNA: TGCGCCAGCCGGACAGTCTCCACAGATACGCAGTATTTT.

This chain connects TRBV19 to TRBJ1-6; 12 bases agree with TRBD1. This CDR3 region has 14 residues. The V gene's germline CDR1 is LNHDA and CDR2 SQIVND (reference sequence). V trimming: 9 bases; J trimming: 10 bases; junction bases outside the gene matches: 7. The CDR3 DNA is TGTGCCAGCCACCGGGACAGGGGGCGATCACCCCTCCACTTT. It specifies CASHRDRGRSPLHF.

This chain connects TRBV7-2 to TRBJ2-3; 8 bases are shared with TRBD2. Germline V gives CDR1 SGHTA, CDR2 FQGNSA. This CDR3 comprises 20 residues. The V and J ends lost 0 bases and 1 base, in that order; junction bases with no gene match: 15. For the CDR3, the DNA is TGTGCCAGCAGCTTAGCACCGGGACTAGTCTTTGTATCCGGCACAGATACGCAGTATTTT. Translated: CASSLAPGLVFVSGTDTQYF.

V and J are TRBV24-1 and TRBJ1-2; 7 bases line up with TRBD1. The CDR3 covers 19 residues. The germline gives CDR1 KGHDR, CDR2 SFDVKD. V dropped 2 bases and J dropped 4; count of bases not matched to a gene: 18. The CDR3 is CATSDSRLLTGPLLYGYTF. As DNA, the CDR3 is TGTGCCACCAGTGATTCCAGACTACTGACAGGGCCGTTACTCTATGGCTACACCTTC.

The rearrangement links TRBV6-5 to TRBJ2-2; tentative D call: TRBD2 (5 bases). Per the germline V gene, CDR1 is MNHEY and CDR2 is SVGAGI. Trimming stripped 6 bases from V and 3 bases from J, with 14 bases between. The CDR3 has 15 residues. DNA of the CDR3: TGTGCCAGCAGCTACATCGGGGAAGACACCGGGGAGCTGTTTTTT. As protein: CASSYIGEDTGELFF.

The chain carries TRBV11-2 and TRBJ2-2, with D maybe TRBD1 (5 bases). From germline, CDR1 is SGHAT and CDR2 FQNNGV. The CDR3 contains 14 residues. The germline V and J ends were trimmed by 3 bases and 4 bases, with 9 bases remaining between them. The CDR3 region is CASSLQGGTGELFF. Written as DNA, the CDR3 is TGTGCCAGCAGCTTGCAGGGTGGCACCGGGGAGCTGTTTTTT.

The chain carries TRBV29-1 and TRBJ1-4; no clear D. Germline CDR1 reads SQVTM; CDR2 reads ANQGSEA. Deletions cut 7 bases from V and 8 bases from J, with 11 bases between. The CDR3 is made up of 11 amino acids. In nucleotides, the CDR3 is TGCAGCGCCCTAGATCCGGAAAAACTGTTTTTT. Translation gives CSALDPEKLFF.

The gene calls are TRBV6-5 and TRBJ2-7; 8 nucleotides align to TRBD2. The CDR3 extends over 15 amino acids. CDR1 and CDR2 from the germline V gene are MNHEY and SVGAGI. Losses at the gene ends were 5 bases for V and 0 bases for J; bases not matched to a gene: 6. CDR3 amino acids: CASSQAGTSSYEQYF. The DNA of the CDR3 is TGTGCCAGCAGTCAGGCCGGGACTAGCTCCTACGAGCAGTACTTC.

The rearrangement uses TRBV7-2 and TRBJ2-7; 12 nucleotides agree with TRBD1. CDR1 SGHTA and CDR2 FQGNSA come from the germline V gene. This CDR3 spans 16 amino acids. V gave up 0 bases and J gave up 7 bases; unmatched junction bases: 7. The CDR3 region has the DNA TGTGCCAGCAGCTTAGCTTGGGGGACAGGGGGCAGGGAGCAGTACTTC. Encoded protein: CASSLAWGTGGREQYF.

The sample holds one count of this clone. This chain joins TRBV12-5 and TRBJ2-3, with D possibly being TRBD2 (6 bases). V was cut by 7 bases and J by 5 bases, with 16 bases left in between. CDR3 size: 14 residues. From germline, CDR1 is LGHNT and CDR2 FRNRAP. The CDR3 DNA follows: TGTGCTAGTGAGCGTACCTTTAGCGGAGATACGCAGTATTTT. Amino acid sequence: CASERTFSGDTQYF.

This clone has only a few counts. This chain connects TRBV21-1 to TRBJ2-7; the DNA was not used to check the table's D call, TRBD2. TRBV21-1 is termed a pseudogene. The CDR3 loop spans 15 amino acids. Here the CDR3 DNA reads TGTGCCAGCAGCGCACCTCTGGGGAGCTCCTACGAGCAGTACTTC. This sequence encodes CASSAPLGSSYEQYF.

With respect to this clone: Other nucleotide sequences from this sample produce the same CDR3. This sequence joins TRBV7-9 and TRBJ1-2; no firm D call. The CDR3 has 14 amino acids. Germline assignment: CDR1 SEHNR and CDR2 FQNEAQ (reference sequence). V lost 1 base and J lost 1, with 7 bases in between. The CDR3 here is CASSLGTGNYGYTF. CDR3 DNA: TGTGCCAGCAGCTTAGGAACCGGTAACTATGGCTACACCTTC.

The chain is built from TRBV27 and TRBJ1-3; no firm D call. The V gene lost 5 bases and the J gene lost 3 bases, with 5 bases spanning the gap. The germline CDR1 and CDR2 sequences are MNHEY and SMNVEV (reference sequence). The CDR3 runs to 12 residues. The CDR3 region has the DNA TGTGCCAGCAGTCCCCTTGGAAACACCATATATTTT. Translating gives CASSPLGNTIYF.

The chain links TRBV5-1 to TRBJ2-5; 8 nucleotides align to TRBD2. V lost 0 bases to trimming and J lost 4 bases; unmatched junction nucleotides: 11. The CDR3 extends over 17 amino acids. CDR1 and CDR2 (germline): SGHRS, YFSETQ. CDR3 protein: CASSLESSGSPAETQYF. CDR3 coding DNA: TGCGCCAGCAGCTTGGAGTCTAGCGGGTCACCGGCAGAGACCCAGTACTTC.

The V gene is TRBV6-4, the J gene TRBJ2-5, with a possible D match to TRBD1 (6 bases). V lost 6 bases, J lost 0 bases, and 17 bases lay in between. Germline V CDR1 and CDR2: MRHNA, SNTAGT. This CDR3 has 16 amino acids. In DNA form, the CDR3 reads TGTGCCAGCAGAGTACCGGGACACAGGTACCAAGAGACCCAGTACTTC. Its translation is CASRVPGHRYQETQYF.

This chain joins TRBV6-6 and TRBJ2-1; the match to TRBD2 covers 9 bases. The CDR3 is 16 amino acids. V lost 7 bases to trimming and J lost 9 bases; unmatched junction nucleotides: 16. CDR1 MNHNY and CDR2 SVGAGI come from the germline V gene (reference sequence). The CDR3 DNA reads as TGTGCCAGCACCACCCGGTCCCAGCGGGGGGTGGGTGAGCAGTTCTTC. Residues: CASTTRSQRGVGEQFF.